One sample yielded the 15 T cell receptor beta chains listed below, sequenced in a study of blood T cell repertoires in COVID-19. TCRdb keeps only in-frame clones here, not all; method: immunoSEQ multiplex PCR. The sample holds around 200,000 clones, 88% seen once. Sequencing was performed on PBMCs or T cells enriched from blood (not recorded which). These receptors all come from a woman in her 30s who had recovered from COVID-19.

The chain couples TRBV11-2 to TRBJ2-7, with 9 bases fitting TRBD1. V shed 6 bases and J 4 bases; nucleotides not matched to a gene: 10. The CDR3 totals 15 residues. Germline V gives CDR1 SGHAT, CDR2 FQNNGV. Here the CDR3 DNA reads TGTGCCAGCAGGATAGGGGGGACAGGGCGGTACGAGCAGTACTTC. It is translated as CASRIGGTGRYEQYF.

This clone turned up a few times. The chain is built from TRBV4-2 and TRBJ2-3; 11 bases align to TRBD2. In germline, CDR1 is LGHNA, CDR2 YNFKEQ. The CDR3 has 18 amino acids. Unmatched junction bases numbered 11, after V lost 0 bases and J lost 6 bases. CDR3 sequence reads: CASSQDSSGGPAGDTQYF. In nucleotides, the CDR3 is TGTGCCAGCAGCCAAGACTCTAGCGGGGGGCCAGCCGGGGATACGCAGTATTTT.

In its sample, this clone was seen once. The rearrangement links TRBV29-1 to TRBJ2-7; TRBD1 is a possible D gene (5 bases). The CDR3 is made up of 11 amino acids. In germline, CDR1 is SQVTM, CDR2 ANQGSEA. V was pared by 2 bases and J by 4 bases, with 6 bases between. CDR3 nucleotides: TGCAGCGTTGAAAAGGGGTACGAGCAGTACTTC. Its translation is CSVEKGYEQYF.

The chain carries TRBV4-1 and TRBJ2-7; 9 nucleotides agree with TRBD1. V shed 5 bases, J shed 2 bases, and the junction held 4 bases outside the gene matches. Germline V CDR1 and CDR2: MGHRA, YSYEKL. This CDR3 is 14 amino acids long. In DNA form, the CDR3 reads TGCGCCAGCAGCGGAAGACAGGGGGCCTACGAGCAGTACTTC. Its translation: CASSGRQGAYEQYF.

The rearrangement joins TRBV7-3 to TRBJ1-3; TRBD1 matches 8 bases. Germline lookup yields CDR1 SGHTA and CDR2 FQGTGA. This CDR3 has 13 amino acids. Trimming at V came to 5 bases and at J to 8 bases, leaving 5 bases not matched to a gene. CDR3 protein: CASSDQGADTIYF. CDR3 bases: TGTGCCAGCAGCGACCAGGGGGCGGACACCATATATTTT.

The CDR3 nucleotides read TGTGCCAGCAGCTTAGTCGGGGAGCAAGAGACCCAGTACTTC. Residues: CASSLVGEQETQYF. This chain joins TRBV7-2 and TRBJ2-5; D perhaps matches TRBD2 (5 bases). The CDR3 consists of 14 residues. The germline V gene has CDR1 SGHTA and CDR2 FQGNSA. V was clipped by 1 base and J by 2 bases, with 8 bases between them.

The chain has TRBV5-1 and TRBJ1-1; no reliable D call. CDR1 and CDR2 (germline): SGHRS, YFSETQ. V lost 0 bases and J lost 0, with 6 bases in between. There are 14 residues in the CDR3. In DNA form, the CDR3 reads TGCGCCAGCAGCTTGGTCGGGGTGAACACTGAAGCTTTCTTT. Protein product: CASSLVGVNTEAFF. The whole variable domain, filled in from reference TRBV5-1 and TRBJ1-1, reads KAGVTQTPRYLIKTRGQQVTLSCSPISGHRSVSWYQQTPGQGLQFLFEYFSETQRNKGNFPGRFSGRQFSNSRSEMNVSTLELGDSALYLCASSLVGVNTEAFFGQGTRLTVV.

The rearrangement uses TRBV4-3 and TRBJ2-7, with a weak D call TRBD2 (7 bases). Germline V CDR1 and CDR2: LGHNA, YSLEER. CDR3 length equals 14 residues. Between the trimmed V and J ends, which lost 0 bases and 4 bases, there was a span of 10 bases. The CDR3 reads CASSQDRGLYEQYF. In nucleotides, the CDR3 is TGCGCCAGCAGCCAAGACAGGGGACTATACGAGCAGTACTTC.

This clone is a singleton in its sample. This sequence joins TRBV18 and TRBJ2-4, with TRBD1 as a possible D gene (6 bases). V lost 2 bases to trimming and J lost 5 bases, with 7 bases between them. The CDR3 totals 13 residues. Germline V lookup: CDR1 KGHSH, CDR2 LQKENI. The CDR3 region has the DNA TGTGCCAGCTCACCAGAGGGGGAAAACATTCAGTACTTC. This gives the protein CASSPEGENIQYF.

The V call is TRBV19, the J call TRBJ2-5, with 8 bases that match TRBD1. The CDR3 sequence is 13 residues long. After removal of 5 bases from V and 4 bases from J, the junction contained 3 bases not matched to a gene. From germline, CDR1 is LNHDA and CDR2 SQIVND (reference sequence). The CDR3 loop reads CASSQTGAETQYF. For the CDR3, the DNA is TGTGCCAGTAGTCAGACAGGGGCAGAGACCCAGTACTTC.

The V call is TRBV6-9, the J call TRBJ1-5; 7 nucleotides line up with TRBD1. CDR1 is MNHGY, CDR2 SVAAGI, per germline. The CDR3 sequence is 15 residues long. V lost 3 bases to trimming and J lost 5 bases; unmatched junction nucleotides: 7. CDR3 nucleotide sequence: TGTGCCAGCAGTTACTTAGACAGGGAAGATCAGCCCCAGCATTTT. It specifies CASSYLDREDQPQHF.

The chain has TRBV10-3 and TRBJ2-7; 9 positions match TRBD1. Germline values: CDR1 ENHRY, CDR2 SYGVKD. V was clipped by 7 bases and J by 4 bases; unmatched bases: 8. The CDR3 length is 14 residues. The CDR3 DNA sequence: TGTGCCATCAAAATTAACAGGGGGCCGTACGAGCAGTACTTC. It translates to CAIKINRGPYEQYF.

J is TRBJ2-7 and V is TRBV18; TRBD1 matches 7 bases. J gave up 4 bases and V 6 bases, and 9 bases lay outside the gene matches. The V gene's germline CDR1 is KGHSH and CDR2 LQKENI. The CDR3 runs to 14 residues. DNA of the CDR3: TGTGCCAGCTCCTCCGACAGGGTGGATTACGAGCAGTACTTC. The encoded protein is CASSSDRVDYEQYF.

This clone showed up just a few times. V gene TRBV5-1 combines with J gene TRBJ1-1, with 7 nucleotides matching TRBD1. Trimming took 5 bases from V and 5 from J; bases not matched to a gene: 12. The CDR3 spans 15 residues. Germline CDR1 is SGHRS and CDR2 is YFSETQ. Here the CDR3 DNA reads TGCGCCAGCAGTTCTTCTGGCAGGGGGTGGACTGAAGCTTTCTTT. Its translation is CASSSSGRGWTEAFF.

The chain combines TRBV19 with TRBJ1-2; D gene ambiguous. The CDR3 consists of 11 residues. Germline CDR1 is LNHDA and CDR2 is SQIVND (reference sequence). V lost 8 bases to trimming and J lost 6 bases, with 10 bases between them. For the CDR3, the DNA is TGTGCCAGTGGATTGGGCGATGGCTACACCTTC. It encodes CASGLGDGYTF.